This T cell receptor beta chain was sequenced during a study of T-cell memory formation after mild COVID-19. This clonotype was counted only a few times. Via MiXCR, TCRdb re-called the 5' RACE reads, giving one row per CDR3 protein. Among a few hundred thousand distinct CDR3 sequences listed, 15% to 20% were seen once. V gave up 7 bases and J gave up 4 bases; unmatched junction bases: 7. CDR3 size: 15 residues. Germline CDR1 and CDR2: LGHDT and YNNKEL (reference sequence). Sequencing was performed on PBMCs or a T cell subset sorted from them (not recorded which). This receptor was obtained from a man younger than 35 who had mild COVID-19 (a few samples of this study predate the infection). Cell type and time point are not known. This chain links TRBV3-1 with TRBJ1-2, with 12 positions matching TRBD1. CDR3 region: CASNTGTGGAYGYTF. The CDR3 coding sequence is TGTGCCAGCAACACCGGGACAGGGGGCGCCTATGGCTACACCTTC.